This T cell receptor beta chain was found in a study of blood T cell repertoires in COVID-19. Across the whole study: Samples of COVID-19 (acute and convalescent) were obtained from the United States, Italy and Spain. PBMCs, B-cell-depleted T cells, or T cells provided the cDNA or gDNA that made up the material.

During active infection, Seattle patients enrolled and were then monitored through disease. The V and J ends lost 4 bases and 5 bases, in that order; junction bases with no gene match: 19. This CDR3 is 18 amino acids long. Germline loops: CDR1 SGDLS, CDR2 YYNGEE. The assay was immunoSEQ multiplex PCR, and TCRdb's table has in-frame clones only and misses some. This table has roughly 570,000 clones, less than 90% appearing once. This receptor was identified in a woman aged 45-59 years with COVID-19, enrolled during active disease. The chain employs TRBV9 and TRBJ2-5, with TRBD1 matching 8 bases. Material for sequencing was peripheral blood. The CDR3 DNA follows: TGTGCCAGCAGCTATCGGACAGGGAACTTTCTGGATCGGGAGACCCAGTACTTC. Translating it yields CASSYRTGNFLDRETQYF. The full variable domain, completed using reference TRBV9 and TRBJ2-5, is DSGVTQTPKHLITATGQRVTLRCSPRSGDLSVYWYQQSLDQGLQFLIQYYNGEERAKGNILERFSAQQFPDLHSELNLSSLELGDSALYFCASSYRTGNFLDRETQYFGPGTRLLVL.